This is a list of T cell receptor beta chains from one sample in a study of T-cell reconstitution after alpha-beta-depleted transplantation in children. A single record per CDR3 protein comes from TCRdb applying MiXCR to the PCR reads. The table has fewer than 350,000 distinct CDR3 sequences, 11% seen once; the top ten hold roughly a quarter. This sample comprised peripheral blood, obtained 180 days after TCRalphabeta/CD19-depleted stem cell transplant. Source of these receptors: a male patient under 10 years old who had a stem cell transplant for chronic granulomatous disease, so the T cells may come from the graft donor. CDR3s include the opening cysteine and the closing phenylalanine or tryptophan. A D gene is named only where the DNA matches it firmly. Rows may omit the clone size; those that give it use once, few, many or a size class.

D gene	V gene	J gene	CDR3 length	clone size	CDR3 DNA	CDR3 protein
.	TRBV12-3/TRBV12-4	TRBJ1-2	14	.	TGTGCCAGCAGTTTATTGGTAGGGGTAGGAGGCTACACCTTC	CASSLLVGVGGYTF
.	TRBV11-2	TRBJ2-5	14	many	TGTGCCAGCAGCCTACGAAAGGCCGGGGAGACCCAGTACTTC	CASSLRKAGETQYF
.	TRBV7-2	TRBJ2-7	13	many	TGTGCCAGCAGCTTACAGGGAACCCACGAGCAGTACTTC	CASSLQGTHEQYF
.	TRBV5-5	TRBJ2-5	11	.	TGTGCCAGCAGCCTGGGAGAGAACCAGTACTTC	CASSLGENQYF
.	TRBV29-1	TRBJ2-7	11	many	TGCAGCGTTGAAGCTGGATACGAGCAGTACTTC	CSVEAGYEQYF
.	TRBV14	TRBJ1-2	15	few	TGTGCCAGTACAAAAGACAGGATAGCTAACTATGGCTACACCTTC	CASTKDRIANYGYTF
.	TRBV12-3/TRBV12-4	TRBJ1-4	14	many	TGTGCCAGCAGTTTGGGAGCAACTAATGAAAAACTGTTTTTT	CASSLGATNEKLFF
.	TRBV7-9	TRBJ2-6	14	many	TGTGCCAGCAACTTTAACTCTGGGGCCAACGTCCTGACTTTC	CASNFNSGANVLTF
TRBD2	TRBV5-1	TRBJ2-3	15	many	TGCGCCAGCAGAGATAGGACTAGCGGGAAAGATACGCAGTATTTT	CASRDRTSGKDTQYF
.	TRBV7-6	TRBJ2-7	16	many	TGTGCCAGCAGCTTAGCTCAAGGGGGGCAAGCCTACGAGCAGTACTTC	CASSLAQGGQAYEQYF
.	TRBV5-5	TRBJ2-7	12	many	TGTGCCAGCAGCTTGGGGAGGTACGAGCAGTACTTC	CASSLGRYEQYF
.	TRBV27	TRBJ2-3	14	many	TGTGCCAGCAGTTTCCGGGGCATCGTAGATACGCAGTATTTT	CASSFRGIVDTQYF
.	TRBV7-9	TRBJ2-3	11	many	TGTGCCAGCAGCCCAACGAATACGCAGTATTTT	CASSPTNTQYF
.	TRBV6-5	TRBJ2-1	18	many	TGTGCCAGCAGTTACCCTACTCCTAGCGTAAGCTCCTACAATGAGCAGTTCTTC	CASSYPTPSVSSYNEQFF
.	TRBV5-4	TRBJ2-5	14	few	TGTGCCAGCAGCTTGGATCAGGGCGGGGAGACCCAGTACTTC	CASSLDQGGETQYF
.	TRBV11-2	TRBJ2-1	17	many	TGTGCCAGCAGCTTAGCCGGCAGAGGCGGTTACTACAATGAGCAGTTCTTC	CASSLAGRGGYYNEQFF
.	TRBV18	TRBJ2-1	16	few	TGTGCCAGCTCCGCATGGCCCCCGAGCTCCTACAATGAGCAGTTCTTC	CASSAWPPSSYNEQFF
.	TRBV20-1	TRBJ2-4	11	many	TGCAGTGCCCCCCTAGGGGGCATTCAGTACTTC	CSAPLGGIQYF
.	TRBV28	TRBJ1-2	12	many	TGTGCCAGCAGTGGGACCGCTTCTGGCTACACCTTC	CASSGTASGYTF
.	TRBV12-3/TRBV12-4	TRBJ2-1	15	many	TGTGCCAGCACCTACGGACAGAGCTCCTACAATGAGCAGTTCTTC	CASTYGQSSYNEQFF
.	TRBV19	TRBJ2-3	17	few	TGTGCCAGTAGCCGGACCCCGGGAACAACTAGCACAGATACGCAGTATTTT	CASSRTPGTTSTDTQYF
TRBD1	TRBV29-1	TRBJ2-7	12	.	TGCAGCGTTTCAGAGGGGGCTTACGAGCAGTACTTC	CSVSEGAYEQYF
TRBD1	TRBV5-6	TRBJ2-7	16	.	TGTGCCATGAGCCCCCGTAGACAGGGGACGACCTACGAGCAGTACTTC	CAMSPRRQGTTYEQYF
.	TRBV10-3	TRBJ2-1	16	many	TGTGCCATCAAGAGCGTAGCCGAGAGCTCCTACAATGAGCAGTTCTTC	CAIKSVAESSYNEQFF
TRBD2	TRBV20-1	TRBJ2-1	12	many	TGCAGTGCCCAGACGGGCGGGAGACACCAGTTCTTC	CSAQTGGRHQFF
.	TRBV5-1	TRBJ2-3	13	many	TGCGCCAGCAGCCCCGGGCTGGGGGATACGCAGTATTTT	CASSPGLGDTQYF
TRBD2	TRBV7-6	TRBJ2-1	16	many	TGTGCCAGCAGCACTAGCGGGAGGGCCCCCTACAATGAGCAGTTCTTC	CASSTSGRAPYNEQFF
.	TRBV15	TRBJ1-1	13	many	TGTGCCACCAGCAGAGATCGGGGCGCTGAAGCTTTCTTT	CATSRDRGAEAFF
.	TRBV7-2	TRBJ1-1	12	many	TGTGCCAGCAGCTTTGGCCCGACTGAAGCTTTCTTT	CASSFGPTEAFF
.	TRBV25-1	TRBJ1-1	15	many	TGTGCCAGCAGTGAAGTAGGGGGGAAGGTCACTGAAGCTTTCTTT	CASSEVGGKVTEAFF
TRBD1	TRBV5-1	TRBJ2-7	15	many	TGCGCCAGCAGCCGGTGGGACAGGAGCTCCTACGAGCAGTACTTC	CASSRWDRSSYEQYF
.	TRBV12-3/TRBV12-4	TRBJ2-1	11	many	TGTGCCAGCAGTATTGGGAGTGAGCAGTTCTTC	CASSIGSEQFF
.	TRBV5-5	TRBJ2-1	16	many	TGTGCCAGCAGCTTGGAGGGTGTCCCCTCCTACAATGAGCAGTTCTTC	CASSLEGVPSYNEQFF
.	TRBV28	TRBJ1-6	15	many	TGTGCCAGCAGTTTATTCGCAGGGGCCAAACTTTACGAGGAATTT	CASSLFAGAKLYEEF
.	TRBV7-2	TRBJ2-5	13	many	TGTGCCAGCAGCGCGGGGCGGGGTGAGACCCAGTACTTC	CASSAGRGETQYF
TRBD2	TRBV15	TRBJ2-3	16	many	TGTGCCACCAGCGCAACACTAGCGACTAGCACAGATACGCAGTATTTT	CATSATLATSTDTQYF
.	TRBV20-1	TRBJ1-1	15	many	TGCAGTGCTAGGTTCATGGCAGGGATCAACACTGAAGCTTTCTTT	CSARFMAGINTEAFF
TRBD2	TRBV9	TRBJ2-1	15	many	TGTGCCAGCAGCGCGGGACTAGGCATTTACAATGAGCAGTTCTTC	CASSAGLGIYNEQFF
TRBD1	TRBV7-7	TRBJ2-2	15	.	TGTGCTAGCAGCTCGACAGGGTCTCTCACCGGGGAGCTGTTTTTT	CASSSTGSLTGELFF
.	TRBV13	TRBJ2-5	15	many	TGTGCCAGCAGCTTACGCGCCGGGACCCGAGAGACCCAGTACTTC	CASSLRAGTRETQYF
.	TRBV5-1	TRBJ2-2	15	many	TGCGCCAGCAGCTTTGAGGGAACGAGCACCGGGGAGCTGTTTTTT	CASSFEGTSTGELFF
.	TRBV20-1	TRBJ2-7	14	many	TGCAGTGCTAGAGATGGGCACAGAGGCTACGAGCAGTACTTC	CSARDGHRGYEQYF
.	TRBV6-2/TRBV6-3	TRBJ2-1	17	.	TGTGCCAGCAGTACCCACCGACTAGGTCCTTCATACAATGAGCAGTTCTTC	CASSTHRLGPSYNEQFF
TRBD2	TRBV30	TRBJ2-7	16	.	TGTGCCTGGAGTCCTACCCCACTAGCGGGACCGCTCGAGCAGTACTTC	CAWSPTPLAGPLEQYF
.	TRBV2	TRBJ1-3	15	.	TGTGCCAGCAGCGCCATCAAGAGCTCTGGAAACACCATATATTTT	CASSAIKSSGNTIYF
.	TRBV5-1	TRBJ2-4	16	many	TGCGCCAGCAGCGCACCTTTGGGTTTGGGGAAAAACATTCAGTACTTC	CASSAPLGLGKNIQYF
.	TRBV10-3	TRBJ1-2	14	many	TGTGCCATCAGTGAGGAAGGGCGACCGTATGGCTACACCTTC	CAISEEGRPYGYTF
.	TRBV12-3/TRBV12-4	TRBJ1-6	17	few	TGTGCCAGCAGCCGAGGGCCCCTTAGCTCCTATAATTCACCCCTCCACTTT	CASSRGPLSSYNSPLHF
.	TRBV12-3/TRBV12-4	TRBJ2-1	14	many	TGTGCCTCCGCAGGGCCAGACTCCTACAATGAGCAGTTCTTC	CASAGPDSYNEQFF
.	TRBV20-1	TRBJ2-3	13	many	TGCAGTCCTCGGGGGGCTAGCACAGATACGCAGTATTTT	CSPRGASTDTQYF
.	TRBV6-5	TRBJ2-6	17	many	TGTGCCAGCAGTTCCCTGGAATCTTCCTCTGGGGCCAACGTCCTGACTTTC	CASSSLESSSGANVLTF
.	TRBV7-2	TRBJ2-3	15	many	TGTGCCAGCAGCTCCCCGAGAGGCCCCTGGGATACGCAGTATTTT	CASSSPRGPWDTQYF
.	TRBV7-2	TRBJ2-7	13	many	TGTGCCAGCAGCTACGGGACTCCCTACGAGCAGTACTTC	CASSYGTPYEQYF